Each of the 10 T cell receptor beta chains below was sequenced from the same sample in a study of control samples from healthy donors and cancer patients (TCRdb year 2020). The library was obtained by the immunoSEQ multiplex PCR assay. In its TCRdb copy, this immuneACCESS table keeps in-frame sequences only and misses some clones. Where compared with another copy, unresolved V genes explain less than half of these, and the others have no known cause. This sample has about 89,000 clones in its table, and about 89% of those were observed once. Around a fifth of the sample is taken by the ten largest. Sequenced material: blood. Receptor source: a man aged 30 to 39 in good health.

The V and J genes are TRBV7-8 and TRBJ2-5, with D perhaps matching TRBD2 (6 bases). The CDR3 totals 14 residues. Germline V CDR1 and CDR2: SGHVS, FQNEAQ. Trimming removed 2 bases at V and 5 bases at J, with 12 bases between. DNA of the CDR3: TGTGCCAGCAGCTTAAGAGGGGCGGGGGAGACCCAGTACTTC. Its protein is CASSLRGAGETQYF.

The V and J genes are TRBV30 and TRBJ1-6; 11 bases agree with TRBD1. V trimming: 3 bases; J trimming: 7 bases; junction bases outside the gene matches: 11. Germline assignment: CDR1 GTSNPN and CDR2 SVGIG (reference sequence). The CDR3 has 17 amino acids. CDR3 nucleotides: TGTGCCTGGAGCATCCGGGACAGGGGGACGCGAAATTCACCCCTCCACTTT. Its protein is CAWSIRDRGTRNSPLHF.

The V and J genes are TRBV5-6 and TRBJ1-2; D is uncertain. Germline V gene lookup returns CDR1 SGHDT and CDR2 YYEEEE. The V gene lost 1 base and the J gene lost 2 bases, with 6 bases spanning the gap. The CDR3 contains 13 residues. The CDR3 nucleotides are TGTGCCAGCAGCTTGAACCGGAACTATGGCTACACCTTC. Translation gives CASSLNRNYGYTF.

V is TRBV9 and J is TRBJ2-5; 9 nucleotides line up with TRBD2. J lost 5 bases, V lost 3 bases, and 8 bases had no gene match. CDR1 SGDLS and CDR2 YYNGEE come from the germline V gene. CDR3 length equals 15 residues. The CDR3 loop reads CASSARGGGAETQYF. In DNA form, the CDR3 reads TGTGCCAGCAGCGCCCGCGGCGGGGGGGCTGAGACCCAGTACTTC.

This clone was counted a single time. The chain is built from TRBV14 and TRBJ1-2; 9 bases map to TRBD1. The CDR3 is made up of 13 amino acids. J gave up 6 bases and V 4 bases, and 3 bases lay outside the gene matches. Germline loops: CDR1 SGHDN, CDR2 FVKESK. CDR3 sequence: CASSPRTGDGYTF. CDR3 bases: TGTGCCAGCAGCCCCCGGACAGGGGATGGCTACACCTTC. Together with reference TRBV14 and TRBJ1-2, the CDR3 gives the full variable domain: EAGVTQFPSHSVIEKGQTVTLRCDPISGHDNLYWYRRVMGKEIKFLLHFVKESKQDESGMPNNRFLAERTGGTYSTLKVQPAELEDSGVYFCASSPRTGDGYTFGSGTRLTVV.

The V and J genes are TRBV30 and TRBJ2-5, with D unresolved. Trimming left V 4 bases short and J 2 bases short, with 20 bases between. CDR3 length equals 16 residues. Germline assignment: CDR1 GTSNPN and CDR2 SVGIG (reference sequence). This CDR3 is CAWTARRSGLQETQYF. The CDR3 DNA is TGTGCCTGGACTGCCCGCCGGTCGGGTCTACAAGAGACCCAGTACTTC.

The genes are TRBV24-1 and TRBJ1-1; no reliable D call. Germline V gene lookup returns CDR1 KGHDR and CDR2 SFDVKD. V was clipped by 2 bases and J by 3 bases, with 6 bases between them. The CDR3 is made up of 13 amino acids. For the CDR3, the DNA is TGTGCCACCAGTGATTGGCAGGACACTGAAGCTTTCTTT. It is translated as CATSDWQDTEAFF.

This clone was observed a handful of times. The chain employs TRBV2 and TRBJ1-5, with D uncertain. The ends were cut back, 4 bases at V and 2 bases at J, with 9 bases in the middle. This CDR3 contains 14 residues. Germline V lookup: CDR1 SNHLY, CDR2 FYNNEI. The CDR3 here is CASSVGQRNQPQHF. The CDR3 bases are TGTGCCAGCAGTGTCGGGCAACGCAATCAGCCCCAGCATTTT.

This chain connects TRBV4-1 to TRBJ2-5, with 10 bases identical to TRBD2. CDR1 MGHRA and CDR2 YSYEKL come from the germline V gene. This CDR3 is 20 amino acids long. J lost 0 bases, V lost 1 base, and 14 bases had no gene match. DNA of the CDR3: TGCGCCAGCAGCCAAGCGCCGTCTAGCGGGGGTTATCTGGACCAAGAGACCCAGTACTTC. Encoded protein: CASSQAPSSGGYLDQETQYF.

The chain combines TRBV18 with TRBJ2-2, with a weak D call TRBD1 (6 bases). The germline V gene encodes CDR1 KGHSH and CDR2 LQKENI. The CDR3 has 14 amino acids. Trimming shortened V by 6 bases and J by 0 bases, and 8 bases separated the two germline ends. CDR3 sequence reads: CASSQGTNTGELFF. The CDR3 DNA follows: TGTGCCAGCTCTCAGGGGACGAACACCGGGGAGCTGTTTTTT.